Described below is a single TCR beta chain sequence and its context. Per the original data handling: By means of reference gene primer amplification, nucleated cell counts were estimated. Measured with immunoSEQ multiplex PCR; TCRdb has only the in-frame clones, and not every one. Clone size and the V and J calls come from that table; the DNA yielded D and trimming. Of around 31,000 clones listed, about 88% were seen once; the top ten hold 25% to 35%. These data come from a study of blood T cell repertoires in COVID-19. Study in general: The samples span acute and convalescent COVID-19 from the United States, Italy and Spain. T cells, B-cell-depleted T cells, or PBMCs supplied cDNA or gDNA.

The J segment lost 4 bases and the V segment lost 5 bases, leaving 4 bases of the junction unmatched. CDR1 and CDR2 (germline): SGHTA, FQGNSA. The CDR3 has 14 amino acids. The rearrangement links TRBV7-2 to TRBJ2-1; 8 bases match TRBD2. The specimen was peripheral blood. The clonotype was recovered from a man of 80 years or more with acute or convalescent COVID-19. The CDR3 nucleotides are TGTGCCAGCAGCCCGGGAGGGCCGTACAATGAGCAGTTCTTC. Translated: CASSPGGPYNEQFF.